A selection of T cell receptor beta chains follows, all from one sample in a study of response to subunit inactivated influenza vaccine. One entry per CDR3 protein, called by TCRdb with MiXCR from the RT-PCR reads. The data show about 310,000 distinct CDR3 sequences, roughly 22% seen once. Source: PBMCs from blood, taken less than 22 months after vaccination. The receptors stem from a man aged 50-75 years who received an inactivated influenza vaccine. Both conserved end residues are part of each CDR3. The D gene is left open where the match is weak. Not all rows give a size; the values are once, few, many and, for expanded clones, a class.

j_call: TRBJ2-1; clone_size: few; v_call: TRBV4-3; d_call: TRBD2; cdr3_aa: CASSQDPAGAYNEQFF; cdr3_nt: TGCGCCAGCAGCCAAGACCCAGCGGGAGCGTACAATGAGCAGTTCTTC
j_call: TRBJ2-5; clone_size: few; v_call: TRBV7-9; d_call: NA; cdr3_aa: CASSLDLLFGTQYF; cdr3_nt: TGTGCCAGCAGCTTAGATTTACTTTTCGGGACCCAGTACTTC
j_call: TRBJ1-1; clone_size: few; v_call: TRBV19; d_call: NA; cdr3_aa: CASSPGPQNTEAFF; cdr3_nt: TGTGCCAGTAGTCCGGGACCTCAGAACACTGAAGCTTTCTTT
j_call: TRBJ1-3; clone_size: NA; v_call: TRBV15; d_call: TRBD1; cdr3_aa: CATSRDRDSRTNTIYF; cdr3_nt: TGTGCCACCAGCAGAGACCGGGACAGTCGAACCAACACCATATATTTT
j_call: TRBJ2-7; clone_size: NA; v_call: TRBV5-6; d_call: TRBD1; cdr3_aa: CASSSGDRVLYEQYF; cdr3_nt: TGTGCCAGCAGCTCAGGGGACAGGGTTCTCTACGAGCAGTACTTC
j_call: TRBJ2-7; clone_size: few; v_call: TRBV7-2; d_call: NA; cdr3_aa: CASSLDLYEQYF; cdr3_nt: TGTGCCAGCAGCTTAGACCTCTACGAGCAGTACTTC
j_call: TRBJ1-2; clone_size: NA; v_call: TRBV20-1; d_call: TRBD1; cdr3_aa: CSASWQGVDYGYTF; cdr3_nt: TGCAGTGCTAGTTGGCAGGGGGTCGACTATGGCTACACCTTC
j_call: TRBJ1-1; clone_size: NA; v_call: TRBV19; d_call: NA; cdr3_aa: CASNLGVNTEAFF; cdr3_nt: TGTGCCAGTAACCTGGGGGTGAACACTGAAGCTTTCTTT
j_call: TRBJ2-7; clone_size: few; v_call: TRBV5-5; d_call: NA; cdr3_aa: CASSRRDFYEQYF; cdr3_nt: TGTGCCAGCAGCCGGAGGGACTTCTACGAGCAGTACTTC
j_call: TRBJ1-1; clone_size: NA; v_call: TRBV7-9; d_call: NA; cdr3_aa: CASNHRAGTEAFF; cdr3_nt: TGTGCCAGCAACCACAGGGCGGGCACTGAAGCTTTCTTT
j_call: TRBJ2-5; clone_size: few; v_call: TRBV7-6; d_call: NA; cdr3_aa: CASSLWVSETQYF; cdr3_nt: TGTGCCAGCAGCTTATGGGTTTCGGAGACCCAGTACTTC
j_call: TRBJ1-1; clone_size: NA; v_call: TRBV4-3; d_call: NA; cdr3_aa: CASSQHQLNTEAFF; cdr3_nt: TGCGCCAGCAGCCAACACCAGCTGAACACTGAAGCTTTCTTT
j_call: TRBJ1-4; clone_size: many; v_call: TRBV7-4; d_call: NA; cdr3_aa: CASSLLLWGEKLFF; cdr3_nt: TGTGCCAGCAGCTTGCTCCTTTGGGGTGAAAAACTGTTTTTT
j_call: TRBJ1-6; clone_size: few; v_call: TRBV4-2; d_call: NA; cdr3_aa: CASSQALGGSPLHF; cdr3_nt: TGTGCCAGCAGCCAAGCCCTGGGAGGATCACCCCTCCACTTT
j_call: TRBJ1-5; clone_size: few; v_call: TRBV6-5; d_call: TRBD1; cdr3_aa: CASSYARDRNQPQHF; cdr3_nt: TGTGCCAGCAGTTACGCCCGGGACAGGAATCAGCCCCAGCATTTT
j_call: TRBJ1-5; clone_size: NA; v_call: TRBV23-1; d_call: NA; cdr3_aa: CASRGRGEGNQPQHF; cdr3_nt: TGCGCCAGCAGGGGCAGGGGAGAGGGCAATCAGCCCCAGCATTTT
j_call: TRBJ2-1; clone_size: NA; v_call: TRBV11-2; d_call: NA; cdr3_aa: CASSLGFYNEQFF; cdr3_nt: TGTGCCAGCAGCTTAGGTTTTTACAATGAGCAGTTCTTC
j_call: TRBJ2-1; clone_size: NA; v_call: TRBV7-3; d_call: TRBD1; cdr3_aa: CASSLWGTGYNEQFF; cdr3_nt: TGTGCCAGCAGCTTATGGGGGACAGGCTACAATGAGCAGTTCTTC
j_call: TRBJ1-4; clone_size: few; v_call: TRBV19; d_call: NA; cdr3_aa: CASSGYATNEKLFF; cdr3_nt: TGTGCCAGTAGTGGGTATGCAACTAATGAAAAACTGTTTTTT
j_call: TRBJ2-3; clone_size: NA; v_call: TRBV25-1; d_call: TRBD2; cdr3_aa: CASSEYGGSLDTQYF; cdr3_nt: TGTGCCAGCAGTGAATATGGCGGGAGTCTCGATACGCAGTATTTT
j_call: TRBJ1-5; clone_size: few; v_call: TRBV20-1; d_call: TRBD1; cdr3_aa: CSARDRGNQPQHF; cdr3_nt: TGCAGTGCTAGGGACAGGGGAAATCAGCCCCAGCATTTT
j_call: TRBJ1-1; clone_size: few; v_call: TRBV7-9; d_call: TRBD1; cdr3_aa: CASSSGTGPNTEAFF; cdr3_nt: TGTGCCAGCAGCTCCGGGACAGGGCCGAACACTGAAGCTTTCTTT
j_call: TRBJ2-3; clone_size: NA; v_call: TRBV20-1; d_call: TRBD1; cdr3_aa: CSARDPGTEYTDTQYF; cdr3_nt: TGCAGTGCTAGAGACCCCGGGACAGAGTACACAGATACGCAGTATTTT
j_call: TRBJ1-2; clone_size: NA; v_call: TRBV27; d_call: TRBD1; cdr3_aa: CASTAGTGRYGYTF; cdr3_nt: TGTGCCAGCACAGCGGGGACAGGGAGGTATGGCTACACCTTC
j_call: TRBJ2-6; clone_size: few; v_call: TRBV3-1; d_call: NA; cdr3_aa: CASSRRGDGANVLTF; cdr3_nt: TGTGCCAGCAGCCGGAGGGGGGATGGGGCCAACGTCCTGACTTTC
j_call: TRBJ2-3; clone_size: few; v_call: TRBV29-1; d_call: NA; cdr3_aa: CSVEIADPTPDTDTQYF; cdr3_nt: TGCAGCGTTGAAATTGCGGACCCTACACCAGACACAGATACGCAGTATTTT
j_call: TRBJ2-1; clone_size: NA; v_call: TRBV5-6; d_call: TRBD2; cdr3_aa: CASSMGFPGLAPYNEQFF; cdr3_nt: TGTGCCAGCAGCATGGGGTTTCCAGGACTAGCGCCTTACAATGAGCAGTTCTTC
j_call: TRBJ2-3; clone_size: NA; v_call: TRBV9; d_call: NA; cdr3_aa: CASSVEGLTQYF; cdr3_nt: TGTGCCAGCAGCGTAGAGGGACTTACGCAGTATTTT
j_call: TRBJ2-5; clone_size: few; v_call: TRBV4-3; d_call: TRBD1; cdr3_aa: CASSQDPGGKTQYF; cdr3_nt: TGCGCCAGCAGCCAAGATCCAGGGGGAAAGACCCAGTACTTC
j_call: TRBJ1-3; clone_size: many; v_call: TRBV6-2/TRBV6-3; d_call: NA; cdr3_aa: CASSYSYGPSGNTIYF; cdr3_nt: TGTGCCAGCAGTTACTCGTACGGACCCTCTGGAAACACCATATATTTT
j_call: TRBJ2-3; clone_size: once; v_call: TRBV9; d_call: TRBD2; cdr3_aa: CASSPSSGRSDTQYF; cdr3_nt: TGTGCCAGCAGCCCAAGTAGCGGGAGATCGGATACGCAGTATTTT
j_call: TRBJ2-2; clone_size: few; v_call: TRBV20-1; d_call: NA; cdr3_aa: CSAQSLTGLLTGELFF; cdr3_nt: TGCAGTGCTCAATCTCTAACGGGACTTCTCACCGGGGAGCTGTTTTTT
j_call: TRBJ2-7; clone_size: NA; v_call: TRBV7-8; d_call: NA; cdr3_aa: CASRSGGRFYEQYF; cdr3_nt: TGTGCCAGCAGGTCTGGCGGGCGCTTCTACGAGCAGTACTTC
j_call: TRBJ2-2; clone_size: few; v_call: TRBV6-1; d_call: NA; cdr3_aa: CASSQRSTGELFF; cdr3_nt: TGTGCCAGCAGCCAAAGAAGTACCGGGGAGCTGTTTTTT
j_call: TRBJ2-3; clone_size: NA; v_call: TRBV7-9; d_call: NA; cdr3_aa: CASSFSGPSTDTQYF; cdr3_nt: TGTGCCAGCAGCTTTTCGGGACCTAGTACAGATACGCAGTATTTT
j_call: TRBJ1-1; clone_size: many; v_call: TRBV25-1; d_call: NA; cdr3_aa: CASSEPQGTEAFF; cdr3_nt: TGTGCCAGCAGTGAACCACAGGGCACTGAAGCTTTCTTT
j_call: TRBJ1-1; clone_size: few; v_call: TRBV6-1; d_call: TRBD1; cdr3_aa: CASSPTRTGLMNTEAFF; cdr3_nt: TGTGCCAGCAGCCCCACACGGACAGGGCTCATGAACACTGAAGCTTTCTTT
j_call: TRBJ1-2; clone_size: few; v_call: TRBV2; d_call: NA; cdr3_aa: CASSVSQNYGYTF; cdr3_nt: TGTGCCAGCAGTGTTTCACAGAACTATGGCTACACCTTC
j_call: TRBJ1-2; clone_size: few; v_call: TRBV15; d_call: NA; cdr3_aa: CATSRVPLLNYGYTF; cdr3_nt: TGTGCCACCAGCAGAGTTCCCCTGTTGAACTATGGCTACACCTTC
j_call: TRBJ1-1; clone_size: NA; v_call: TRBV27; d_call: TRBD1; cdr3_aa: CASSLSRTGGRMNTEAFF; cdr3_nt: TGTGCCAGCAGTTTATCGAGGACAGGGGGCCGCATGAACACTGAAGCTTTCTTT
j_call: TRBJ2-7; clone_size: NA; v_call: TRBV5-1; d_call: NA; cdr3_aa: CASSLSDIQGPQSYEQYF; cdr3_nt: TGCGCCAGCAGCTTGTCCGATATACAGGGACCACAGTCCTACGAGCAGTACTTC
j_call: TRBJ2-1; clone_size: few; v_call: TRBV7-6; d_call: NA; cdr3_aa: CASTPGPYNEQFF; cdr3_nt: TGTGCCAGCACCCCCGGTCCCTACAATGAGCAGTTCTTC
j_call: TRBJ2-2; clone_size: NA; v_call: TRBV4-2; d_call: NA; cdr3_aa: CASSHQIEFANTGELFF; cdr3_nt: TGTGCCAGCAGCCACCAGATAGAGTTCGCGAACACCGGGGAGCTGTTTTTT
j_call: TRBJ2-4; clone_size: once; v_call: TRBV20-1; d_call: NA; cdr3_aa: CSARSGTARGIQYF; cdr3_nt: TGCAGTGCTCGGTCTGGGACGGCCCGAGGCATTCAGTACTTC
j_call: TRBJ1-2; clone_size: few; v_call: TRBV7-2; d_call: TRBD1; cdr3_aa: CASRGLGQAYGYTF; cdr3_nt: TGTGCCAGCAGGGGCCTGGGACAGGCCTATGGCTACACCTTC
j_call: TRBJ1-1; clone_size: many; v_call: TRBV5-1; d_call: NA; cdr3_aa: CASSLDSGNTEAFF; cdr3_nt: TGCGCCAGCAGCCTGGACAGCGGGAACACTGAAGCTTTCTTT
j_call: TRBJ2-7; clone_size: NA; v_call: TRBV4-1; d_call: NA; cdr3_aa: CASSPVSANDYSYEQYF; cdr3_nt: TGCGCCAGCAGCCCCGTTTCGGCAAACGATTATTCCTACGAGCAGTACTTC
j_call: TRBJ2-3; clone_size: NA; v_call: TRBV7-2; d_call: TRBD2; cdr3_aa: CASSLFSGGGTDTQYF; cdr3_nt: TGTGCCAGCAGCTTATTTTCGGGGGGGGGCACAGATACGCAGTATTTT
j_call: TRBJ2-3; clone_size: many; v_call: TRBV6-1; d_call: NA; cdr3_aa: CASRALAIRDTQYF; cdr3_nt: TGTGCCAGCAGAGCGCTAGCGATCAGAGATACGCAGTATTTT